One sample yielded the 6 T cell receptor beta chains listed below, sequenced in a study of identical twins. TCRdb reprocessed the 5' RACE reads via MiXCR and lists one record per CDR3 protein. The sample lists over 600,000 distinct CDR3 sequences; around 20% were seen once. Another study also made use of these data, one on T cells expressing NK-cell markers.

The source material was PBMCs. Receptor source: a woman aged 18-29 years in good health.

The sample holds a few counts of this clonotype. The chain uses TRBV20-1 and TRBJ2-5; D is perhaps TRBD2 (6 bases). V lost 3 bases, J lost 2 bases, and 10 bases lay in between. In germline, CDR1 is DFQATT, CDR2 SNEGSKA (reference sequence). The CDR3 runs 13 residues. In DNA form, the CDR3 reads TGCAGTGCTAGCAGGGACTTGCAAGAGACCCAGTACTTC. Its protein is CSASRDLQETQYF.

This clonotype has a handful of counts. The rearrangement uses TRBV6-1 and TRBJ2-2, with TRBD2 identical over 8 bases. The V gene end was trimmed by 9 bases and the J gene end by 6 bases; junction bases not matched to a gene: 15. CDR1 is MNHNS, CDR2 SASEGT, per germline. This CDR3 is built from 16 residues. The CDR3 DNA sequence: TGTGCCAGGAAATGGTCCCTAGCGGGTCCGTCCGGGGAGCTGTTTTTT. This encodes CARKWSLAGPSGELFF.

The J gene is TRBJ2-5, the V gene TRBV21-1; the table names TRBD2, a call not compared with the DNA. TRBV21-1 is a pseudogene. This CDR3 has 18 residues. The CDR3 sequence is CASSTGPSGSWGQETQYF. CDR3 nucleotide sequence: TGTGCCAGCAGCACAGGGCCTAGCGGGAGTTGGGGGCAAGAGACCCAGTACTTC.

The sample holds a few counts of this clonotype. This chain joins TRBV6-5 and TRBJ2-4; D remains unclear. Deletions cut 2 bases from V and 0 bases from J, with 8 bases between. The CDR3 loop spans 15 amino acids. Germline V gives CDR1 MNHEY, CDR2 SVGAGI. CDR3 region: CASSYRAQAKNIQYF. DNA for the CDR3: TGTGCCAGCAGTTACCGGGCTCAAGCCAAAAACATTCAGTACTTC.

This clonotype has just a few counts. V is TRBV12-3 or TRBV12-4 and J is TRBJ2-7; 8 bases match TRBD2. The CDR3 has 14 residues. V shed 6 bases and J 2 bases; nucleotides not matched to a gene: 6. The DNA of the CDR3 is TGTGCCAGCAGCCCCACTAGCGGCACCTACGAGCAGTACTTC. Translating gives CASSPTSGTYEQYF.

This clonotype appeared a few times. The rearrangement uses TRBV20-1 and TRBJ2-5; D is uncertain. The CDR3 contains 12 residues. The V gene lost 6 bases and the J gene lost 5 bases, with 13 bases spanning the gap. The germline V gene encodes CDR1 DFQATT and CDR2 SNEGSKA (reference sequence). CDR3 in amino acids: CSATPGLETQYF. In nucleotides, the CDR3 is TGCAGTGCCACCCCCGGGCTGGAGACCCAGTACTTC.